This TCR beta chain was obtained from a study of blood T cell repertoires in COVID-19. At the level of the study: Whether acute or convalescent, the COVID-19 samples came from the United States, Italy and Spain.

Germline V gene sequence: CDR1 LGHDT, CDR2 YNNKEL (reference sequence). The CDR3 consists of 16 residues. V lost 0 bases to trimming and J lost 0 bases, with 6 bases between them. In the authors' methods: Nucleated cell number was recorded as an estimate derived from reference gene primer amplification. Clones were sequenced by immunoSEQ multiplex PCR, and TCRdb holds only the in-frame ones, with some missing. The V and J calls and clone size come from that table; D and trimming were worked out from the DNA. Here the sample spans around 250,000 clones, 65% to 85% being singletons. Source material: peripheral blood. The chain has TRBV3-1 (or the pseudogene TRBV3-2) and TRBJ1-6; no reliable D call. The clonotype originates from a woman aged 40 to 50 who had recovered from COVID-19. The CDR3: CASSQDYSSYNSPLHF. CDR3 bases: TGTGCCAGCAGCCAAGACTATAGCTCCTATAATTCACCCCTCCACTTT.